This TCR beta chain was observed in a study of vaccination effects on CD4 cells after COVID-19. Broader study findings: Vaccine- and infection-induced clones showed marked clonal contraction late following vaccination.

With the ViraFEST assay, the study expanded antigen-specific CD4+ T cells using viral peptide pools, then sequenced them. Culture proceeded for 10 days, and CD4+ T cells were then isolated. SARS-CoV-2 infection was confirmed by PCR in the person between March and December 2020. With roughly 9.5 ug/ml peptides and 9.5 to 10 IU/ml IL-2, around 2.1 million PBMC per well were cultured. The authors exchanged half the medium for IL-2 medium on days 3 and 7. For this clone: Antigen unknown.

Repertoires were generated with immunoSEQ multiplex PCR, while TCRdb's copy carries only in-frame clones and drops some. The table has approximately 30,000 clones, 72% seen once. The receptor's source is a human donor who had a prior SARS-CoV-2 infection. The material was CD4+ T cells from PBMCs cultured with a peptide pool, obtained before COVID-19 vaccination.

CDR3 region: CASSPRRGNSGNTIYF. The CDR3 DNA reads TGTGCCAGCAGCCCCCGGAGGGGCAACTCTGGAAACACCATATATTTT. V gene TRBV3-1 (or the pseudogene TRBV3-2) combines with J gene TRBJ1-3; D possibly corresponds to TRBD1 (5 bases). Trimming removed 4 bases from V and 0 bases from J, with 13 bases in between. The CDR3 is made up of 16 amino acids. Germline CDR1 reads LGHDT; CDR2 reads YNNKEL (reference sequence).